This TCR beta chain was recorded in a study of CD8 T cells in Susac syndrome (dated by TCRdb to about 2019). In terms of the full investigation: Repertoire sequencing was used to test whether CD8+ T cell activation and differentiation in Susac syndrome was antigen driven. Results and caveats for the whole study, not just this receptor: The study acknowledged that relatively few individuals were included in the TCR sequencing and HLA analysis.

The germline V gene supplies CDR1 SGHTA and CDR2 FQGTGA. CDR3 length: 14 amino acids, cysteine to phenylalanine. The retained sequence is limited to the CDR3, 42 bases, with the frame set at the first base. Unmatched junction bases come to 0, with V trimmed by 0 bases and J by 5 bases. Peripheral blood CD8+ and CD4+ T cells from healthy donors, Susac syndrome patients and multiple sclerosis patients were profiled by high-throughput TCR beta sequencing. Treatment-naive patients with stable or active relapsing-remitting disease fulfilling revised McDonald criteria were used as multiple sclerosis controls. Bulk CD8+ and CD4+ T cells were purified by magnetic negative isolation, while CD8+ TEMRA cells were enriched using FACS. Blood was drawn into EDTA tubes, processed within 24 hours, and PBMCs were isolated by density gradient centrifugation. PBMCs intended for TCR sequencing were cryopreserved in liquid nitrogen and thawed later in a water bath at 37 degrees C. The sorted or isolated CD4+, CD8+ and CD8+ TEMRA cells had a purity of 90% or higher.

RNA was extracted using the RNeasy kit, and roughly 0.5 to 1 ug of the RNA was reverse transcribed with random hexamers. The immunoSEQ multiplex PCR assay, which covers 54 Vbeta and 13 Jbeta segments, was used to amplify TCR beta CDR3 regions. To correct PCR amplification bias, a synthetic template baseline was used for both primer optimization and computational correction. The authors processed their data as follows. Reads were assigned to V, D and J genes according to IMGT and analyzed in immunoSEQ Analyzer, with only productive sequences retained. To calculate clonality, Shannon entropy was normalized by log2 of the number of productive unique sequences and then subtracted from one. For each patient and control, public and private clones were evaluated among the 100 most prevalent clones. Susac-specific clones were defined as absent from healthy and MS cohorts, around 1,000 published viral clones and other ImmuneACCESS disease sequences. TCRdb itself trimmed the public reads at Q25 with fastp, ran MiXCR and retained productive beta chains. Rows with a matching CDR3 protein are joined into one entry that keeps the most common DNA and genes. The V and J calls come from TCRdb's annotation, not from the publication. The sample records a few hundred thousand distinct CDR3 sequences, 95% of which are singletons. The ten largest account for 0.085% to 0.095% of the sample.

Worth noting for this clonotype: Its recognized antigen is unknown. No base qualities exist here, and no much larger clone lies one base off it.

In this chain, TRBV7-3 is recombined with TRBJ2-1; 8 of the junction bases match TRBD2. The specimen sequenced was CD4+ T cells from PBMCs. This receptor was taken from a human donor with multiple sclerosis. CDR3 protein: CASSLTLADNEQFF. Read as DNA, the sequence is TGTGCCAGCAGCTTAACACTAGCGGACAATGAGCAGTTCTTC.